The 7 T cell receptor beta chains listed next were all sequenced from one sample in a study of cytomegalovirus exposure and HLA in healthy donors. TCRdb's copy holds only in-frame clones and misses some; the assay was immunoSEQ multiplex PCR. The sample carries 71,000 or so clones, about 94% recorded once. Specimen: PBMCs. The receptors originated from a man younger than 35 in good health and CMV-seropositive.

The chain carries TRBV7-2 and TRBJ2-7, with 12 nucleotides matching TRBD2. The ends lost 4 bases at V and 5 bases at J; junction bases unmatched: 3. This CDR3 is 14 amino acids long. Germline V lookup: CDR1 SGHTA, CDR2 FQGNSA. In nucleotides, the CDR3 is TGTGCCAGCAGCTCAGGACTAGCGGGAAACGAGCAGTACTTC. This codes for CASSSGLAGNEQYF. The whole variable domain, remainder taken from reference TRBV7-2 and TRBJ2-7, is GAGVSQSPSNKVTEKGKDVELRCDPISGHTALYWYRQSLGQGLEFLIYFQGNSAPDKSGLPSDRFSAERTGGSVSTLTIQRTQQEDSAVYLCASSSGLAGNEQYFGPGTRLTVT.

The V and J genes are TRBV28 and TRBJ1-5; possible D gene TRBD1, 5 bases. CDR1 MDHEN and CDR2 SYDVKM come from the germline V gene. Between the trimmed V and J ends, which lost 6 bases and 3 bases, there was a span of 12 bases. This CDR3 region has 14 residues. The CDR3 DNA reads as TGTGCCAGCAGGGCCCAGGGCTCCAATCAGCCCCAGCATTTT. Its translation is CASRAQGSNQPQHF.

V is TRBV7-3 and J is TRBJ2-5, with D unclear. The germline gives CDR1 SGHTA, CDR2 FQGTGA. Trimming removed 1 base at V and 3 bases at J, with 6 bases between. This CDR3 comprises 13 residues. CDR3 coding DNA: TGTGCCAGCAGCTTAAGCGTCAAAGAGACCCAGTACTTC. Amino acid sequence: CASSLSVKETQYF.

V usage is TRBV29-1 and J usage is TRBJ2-1, with unresolved D. CDR3 size: 13 residues. V gave up 1 base and J gave up 7 bases, with 11 bases separating them. The V gene's germline CDR1 is SQVTM and CDR2 ANQGSEA. The CDR3: CSVEGQAGNEQFF. In nucleotides, the CDR3 is TGCAGCGTTGAAGGTCAGGCCGGAAATGAGCAGTTCTTC.

This chain joins TRBV5-4 and TRBJ2-2, with 9 positions matching TRBD1. V shed 5 bases, J shed 3 bases, and the junction held 5 bases outside the gene matches. The CDR3 is 15 amino acids. CDR1 SGHNT and CDR2 YYREEE come from the germline V gene (reference sequence). The CDR3 bases are TGTGCCAGCAGTTACGACAGGGGGTACACCGGGGAGCTGTTTTTT. Its translation is CASSYDRGYTGELFF. The variable domain in full, with the rest retrieved from reference TRBV5-4 and TRBJ2-2, is ETGVTQSPTHLIKTRGQQVTLRCSSQSGHNTVSWYQQALGQGPQFIFQYYREEENGRGNFPPRFSGLQFPNYSSELNVNALELDDSALYLCASSYDRGYTGELFFGEGSRLTVL.

V usage is TRBV10-3 and J usage is TRBJ2-1, with TRBD2 as a possible D gene (6 bases). CDR1 ENHRY and CDR2 SYGVKD come from the germline V gene. Deletions cut 2 bases from V and 4 bases from J, with 18 bases between. The CDR3 covers 17 residues. The CDR3 loop is CAISERPVSGRYNEQFF. The CDR3 DNA reads as TGTGCCATCAGTGAGCGCCCCGTAAGCGGGCGGTACAATGAGCAGTTCTTC.

V is TRBV6-5 and J is TRBJ1-3; D unresolved. Germline V gene sequence: CDR1 MNHEY, CDR2 SVGAGI. The length of the CDR3 is 15 residues. Trimming took off 0 bases at V and 1 base at J, with 7 bases between the two ends. CDR3 region: CASSYSSDSGNTIYF. In DNA, the CDR3 is TGTGCCAGCAGTTACTCCAGCGATTCTGGAAACACCATATATTTT.